The table lists the clone carrying this T cell receptor (beta chain) with many counts. As yet, its antigen is unknown. Previously published methods and listed TCR primers were used for the bulk TCR libraries. TCRdb re-called the PCR reads with MiXCR, one entry per CDR3 protein. The table has more than 95,000 distinct CDR3 sequences, roughly 26% seen once. Using a CD8+CD4-CCR7+CD45RA+ phenotype, naive CD8 T cells were sorted. The data were obtained in a study of molecular identifiers for immune sequencing clone quantification. This CDR3 region has 16 residues. V was trimmed by 7 bases and J by 4 bases, leaving 20 bases between them. Germline V gene data show CDR1 as MNHEY and CDR2 as SVGEGT. The study, taken as a whole, reports: Underestimation of highly expanded clone sizes could arise where identical TCR molecules share a barcode. Clones exceeding 20 RNA copies carried over 97% of effector molecules but under 1% of naive-cell molecules.

V usage is TRBV6-2 or TRBV6-3 and J usage is TRBJ1-3, with a tentative D call TRBD1 (5 bases). The sample taken for sequencing was naive CD8+ T cells from blood, with Jurkat cell RNA spiked in. Sample subset: FACS-sorted CD8+CD4-CCR7+CD45RA+ naive T cells. The receptor was isolated from a human donor in good health. Some libraries in this study had Jurkat cell RNA spiked in. DNA for the CDR3: TGTGCCAGCACCGATCCTGCGGGACTTGAAGGAAACACCATATATTTT. This translates into CASTDPAGLEGNTIYF.